Listed below are T cell receptor beta chains from one sample, sequenced in a study of blood T cell repertoires in COVID-19. Profiled with immunoSEQ multiplex PCR; TCRdb holds only in-frame clones, not every one. The repertoire consists of fewer than 350,000 clones, with about 85% occurring once and the leading ten covering around 4%. The sequenced sample consisted of peripheral blood. The receptors shown here come from a woman between 45 and 60 years old with active or convalescent COVID-19. Each CDR3 is given with its conserved first and last residue. The D gene is left open where the match is weak. Not every row has a clone size; where given, it reads once, few, many or a size class.

CDR3aa	CDR3nt	d_gene	j_gene	v_gene	abundance
CASSPTGPRSAYEQYF	TGCGCCAGCAGTCCCACAGGCCCTAGATCGGCCTACGAGCAGTACTTC	.	TRBJ2-7	TRBV23-1	.
CAWSPLAGLNTGELFF	TGTGCCTGGAGTCCCTTAGCAGGGCTAAACACCGGGGAGCTGTTTTTT	.	TRBJ2-2	TRBV30	.
CASSLFAGGGDEQYF	TGCGCCAGCAGCTTATTCGCGGGAGGTGGGGACGAGCAGTACTTC	TRBD2	TRBJ2-7	TRBV5-1	.
CASSARLADTQYF	TGTGCCAGCAGCGCCAGACTAGCAGATACGCAGTATTTT	.	TRBJ2-3	TRBV11-3	.
CASSSNPGTGVGELFF	TGTGCCAGCAGCTCCAATCCCGGGACAGGGGTCGGGGAGCTGTTTTTT	TRBD1	TRBJ2-2	TRBV5-5	.
CASSLDRRVSGTEAFF	TGCGCCAGCAGCTTGGATCGCAGGGTGAGTGGCACTGAAGCTTTCTTT	.	TRBJ1-1	TRBV5-1	.
CASSSDTEAFF	TGTGCCAGCAGCTCCGACACTGAAGCTTTCTTT	.	TRBJ1-1	TRBV7-6	once
CASSWRTNTGELFF	TGCGCCAGCAGCTGGAGGACCAACACCGGGGAGCTGTTTTTT	.	TRBJ2-2	TRBV5-1	.
CASSAHGTVTGELFF	TGTGCCAGCAGTGCCCACGGGACAGTCACCGGGGAGCTGTTTTTT	TRBD1	TRBJ2-2	TRBV28	.
CASTQWGLGYTF	TGTGCCAGCACCCAGTGGGGACTTGGCTACACCTTC	.	TRBJ1-2	TRBV28	.
CASSPTGGNQPQHF	TGTGCCAGCAGCCCGACAGGGGGCAATCAGCCCCAGCATTTT	TRBD1	TRBJ1-5	TRBV7-9	.
CASSQETGGRSSYTF	TGCGCCAGCAGCCAAGAAACGGGTGGGAGGTCGAGCTACACCTTC	.	TRBJ1-2	TRBV4-1	.
CASSLGRRYEPLHF	TGTGCCAGCAGTTTGGGGAGGCGTTATGAACCCCTCCACTTT	.	TRBJ1-6	TRBV28	.
CASRDRDSYNSPLHF	TGCGCCAGCCGGGACAGGGACTCCTATAATTCACCCCTCCACTTT	TRBD1	TRBJ1-6	TRBV4-1	.
CASRLVVAGGAKNIQYF	TGTGCCAGCCGTTTGGTGGTAGCGGGAGGGGCCAAAAACATTCAGTACTTC	TRBD2	TRBJ2-4	TRBV7-3	.
CASSVNRGEAFF	TGTGCCAGCAGCGTAAACAGGGGAGAAGCTTTCTTT	TRBD1	TRBJ1-1	TRBV5-6	.
CASSPRDIMEKLFF	TGTGCCAGCAGCCCTCGGGACATAATGGAAAAACTGTTTTTT	.	TRBJ1-4	TRBV28	once
CASSFGVPSSGNTIYF	TGTGCCAGCAGTTTTGGTGTTCCGAGCTCTGGAAACACCATATATTTT	.	TRBJ1-3	TRBV27	.
CASSQVARGRYGGELFF	TGCGCCAGCAGCCAAGTAGCTCGCGGGAGATATGGCGGGGAGCTGTTTTTT	TRBD2	TRBJ2-2	TRBV4-1	.
CASGSPNYGYTF	TGTGCCAGTGGCTCACCCAACTATGGCTACACCTTC	.	TRBJ1-2	TRBV7-9	.
CASNPELSSGLDTQYF	TGTGCCAGTAACCCTGAGCTCAGCTCAGGTTTGGATACGCAGTATTTT	.	TRBJ2-3	TRBV19	few
CASSTGQTNTGELFF	TGCGCCAGCAGCACCGGACAGACTAACACCGGGGAGCTGTTTTTT	.	TRBJ2-2	TRBV5-1	.
CASTETGVNTEAFF	TGTGCCAGCACCGAGACAGGAGTGAACACTGAAGCTTTCTTT	.	TRBJ1-1	TRBV7-2	.
CASSATSGRTYNEQFF	TGTGCCAGTAGTGCGACTAGCGGGAGGACCTACAATGAGCAGTTCTTC	TRBD2	TRBJ2-1	TRBV19	.
CSVNWDRAYQGYTF	TGCAGCGTTAATTGGGACAGGGCCTATCAGGGCTACACCTTC	TRBD1	TRBJ1-2	TRBV29-1	.
CASSRNSNSPLHF	TGTGCCAGCAGTCGGAACAGTAATTCACCCCTCCACTTT	.	TRBJ1-6	TRBV28	.
CATSVPPGLAGKPYNEQFF	TGTGCCACCAGTGTCCCACCGGGACTAGCGGGAAAACCCTACAATGAGCAGTTCTTC	TRBD2	TRBJ2-1	TRBV24-1	.
CASSPQDRLLTEAFF	TGTGCCAGCAGCCCCCAAGACAGACTGTTGACCGAAGCTTTCTTT	.	TRBJ1-1	TRBV6-5	once
CASSPGDRATIYF	TGTGCCAGCTCACCGGGCGACAGGGCCACCATATATTTT	TRBD1	TRBJ1-3	TRBV18	.
CASSQPGGAEAFF	TGTGCCAGCAGCCAGCCCGGGGGGGCTGAAGCTTTCTTT	.	TRBJ1-1	TRBV14	.
CASSPRDRVSIRTQYF	TGTGCCAGCAGCCCCCGGGACAGGGTTTCGATACGGACCCAGTACTTC	TRBD1	TRBJ2-5	TRBV5-6	once
CAWSVGANTEAFF	TGTGCCTGGAGTGTGGGGGCGAACACTGAAGCTTTCTTT	.	TRBJ1-1	TRBV30	.
CASSPDPYEQYF	TGTGCCAGCAGTCCAGATCCCTACGAGCAGTACTTC	.	TRBJ2-7	TRBV28	.
CASSSELGSSGELFF	TGTGCCAGCAGCTCAGAACTAGGGAGTTCGGGGGAGCTGTTTTTT	.	TRBJ2-2	TRBV7-3	.
CASSDSFNQPQHF	TGTGCCAGCTCGGACTCGTTCAATCAGCCCCAGCATTTT	.	TRBJ1-5	TRBV5-8	.
CAISESLTSGTSTDTQYF	TGTGCCATCAGTGAGTCGTTGACTAGCGGGACTAGCACAGATACGCAGTATTTT	TRBD2	TRBJ2-3	TRBV10-3	.
CASSGIRSANTGELFF	TGTGCCAGCAGCGGAATAAGGAGCGCGAACACCGGGGAGCTGTTTTTT	.	TRBJ2-2	TRBV9	.
CASLYSGANVLTF	TGTGCCAGCCTCTACTCTGGGGCCAACGTCCTGACTTTC	.	TRBJ2-6	TRBV2	.
CASSPQVSYEQYF	TGTGCCAGCAGCCCCCAGGTGTCCTACGAGCAGTACTTC	.	TRBJ2-7	TRBV7-9	.
CASSLPRVLYNYGYTF	TGTGCCAGCAGCTTACCCCGGGTATTATATAACTATGGCTACACCTTC	.	TRBJ1-2	TRBV7-9	.
CARSRPGQGIVEQYF	TGCGCCCGCAGCCGCCCGGGACAGGGAATTGTCGAGCAGTACTTC	TRBD1	TRBJ2-7	TRBV4-1	.